The sequence of this T cell receptor (beta chain) was determined in a study of a mutant IDH1 vaccine in newly diagnosed glioma. Turning to this clone: The antigen is undetermined.

Trimming shortened V by 3 bases and J by 5 bases, and 15 bases separated the two germline ends. Germline V CDR1 and CDR2: SGHRS, YFSETQ. The CDR3 consists of 15 residues. Points from the study as a whole: Changes to the top peripheral T cell clonotypes appeared unrelated to pseudoprogression.

This table comes from immunoSEQ multiplex PCR, and its TCRdb copy is limited to in-frame clones, with some not included. The repertoire consists of roughly 32,000 clones, with approximately 82% occurring once and the leading ten covering approximately 7.1%. Time point: week 35, safety follow-up. Each dose of the vaccine consisted of 300 ug of mutant IDH1 20-mer peptide, with topical imiquimod. The material was PBMCs, obtained from a glioma patient whose treatment included an IDH1 peptide vaccine. The chain couples TRBV5-1 to TRBJ2-1; tentative D call: TRBD2 (6 bases). The origin of this receptor is a young woman with glioma. The CDR3 here is CASSSSGGVNNEQFF. In nucleotides, the CDR3 is TGCGCCAGCAGCTCCTCGGGCGGGGTAAACAATGAGCAGTTCTTC. The full variable domain, completed using reference TRBV5-1 and TRBJ2-1, is KAGVTQTPRYLIKTRGQQVTLSCSPISGHRSVSWYQQTPGQGLQFLFEYFSETQRNKGNFPGRFSGRQFSNSRSEMNVSTLELGDSALYLCASSSSGGVNNEQFFGPGTRLTVL.